These T cell receptor beta chains were read from a single sample in a study of metastatic and nonmetastatic thyroid tumors. TCRdb re-called clones from the PCR reads using MiXCR. The sample comprises around 16,000 clones, 10% to 15% of which are singletons, and about 30% rests with the top ten. The sample comprised blood. The receptors were sampled from a female donor with papillary thyroid cancer or a benign thyroid nodule (not recorded which). Some clones in this sample may be carry-over from other donors' samples. Each CDR3 is given with its conserved first and last residue. A D gene is named only where the DNA matches it firmly. Not every row has a clone size; where given, it reads once, few, many or a size class.

J | D | V | size | CDR3 | DNA
TRBJ2-7 | NA | TRBV28 | medium-sized | CASSDLQGHSGGEQYF | TGTGCCAGCAGTGATCTGCAGGGGCATAGTGGAGGCGAGCAGTACTTC
TRBJ2-3 | NA | TRBV29-1 | NA | CSTETVSTDTQYF | TGCAGCACTGAAACAGTGAGCACAGATACGCAGTATTTT
TRBJ2-1 | NA | TRBV30 | many | CAWTPGYLSSYNEQFF | TGTGCCTGGACTCCAGGGTACTTGAGCTCCTACAATGAGCAGTTCTTC
TRBJ2-3 | TRBD2 | TRBV6-5 | few | CASSYSTTSGGADTQYF | TGTGCCAGCAGTTACTCTACGACTAGCGGGGGGGCAGATACGCAGTATTTT
TRBJ2-1 | NA | TRBV20-1 | many | CSANSRAGSYNEQFF | TGCAGTGCCAATAGTAGGGCGGGCTCCTACAATGAGCAGTTCTTC
TRBJ2-7 | TRBD1 | TRBV2 | many | CASSEAGDRKYEQYF | TGTGCCAGCAGTGAAGCGGGGGACAGAAAGTACGAGCAGTACTTC
TRBJ2-7 | TRBD1 | TRBV5-6 | few | CASSFSPGTGLYEQYF | TGTGCCAGCAGCTTTAGTCCCGGGACAGGGCTCTACGAGCAGTACTTC
TRBJ1-1 | NA | TRBV5-1 | many | CASSLGDSPTEAFF | TGCGCCAGCAGCTTGGGCGACAGCCCCACTGAAGCTTTCTTT
TRBJ2-2 | NA | TRBV20-1 | medium-sized | CSARKTGNTGELFF | TGCAGTGCTAGAAAGACGGGGAACACCGGGGAGCTGTTTTTT
TRBJ1-4 | TRBD1 | TRBV4-3 | many | CASSQGQGGEKLFF | TGCGCCAGCAGCCAAGGACAGGGCGGTGAAAAACTGTTTTTT
TRBJ1-1 | NA | TRBV28 | NA | CVSRPDGGSTEAFF | TGTGTCAGCCGTCCAGATGGGGGTAGCACTGAAGCTTTCTTT
TRBJ1-3 | NA | TRBV6-1 | few | CASSPQNTIYF | TGTGCCAGCAGTCCACAAAACACCATATATTTT
TRBJ2-5 | NA | TRBV5-1 | many | CASRWDVQETQYF | TGCGCCAGCCGCTGGGACGTGCAAGAGACCCAGTACTTC
TRBJ2-7 | NA | TRBV5-1 | many | CASTPGWGGASYEQYF | TGCGCCAGCACCCCCGGTTGGGGGGGGGCCTCCTACGAGCAGTACTTC
TRBJ2-7 | NA | TRBV7-9 | many | CASSKSNEQYF | TGTGCCAGCAGCAAGTCCAACGAGCAGTACTTC
TRBJ2-7 | NA | TRBV11-2 | many | CASSLGPSNYEQYF | TGTGCCAGCAGCTTAGGTCCGTCAAACTACGAGCAGTACTTC
TRBJ2-5 | NA | TRBV6-4 | many | CASIYPSLRETQYF | TGTGCCAGCATTTACCCCTCGTTGAGGGAGACCCAGTACTTC
TRBJ2-1 | TRBD2 | TRBV19 | many | CASTGTIYNEQFF | TGTGCCAGTACCGGGACTATCTACAATGAGCAGTTCTTC
TRBJ2-7 | TRBD1 | TRBV10-3 | few | CAISPGQVGAEQYF | TGTGCCATCAGTCCCGGACAGGTTGGGGCCGAGCAGTACTTC
TRBJ1-5 | NA | TRBV28 | few | CASIQQGSEGNQPQHF | TGTGCCAGCATTCAACAGGGTTCTGAAGGGAATCAGCCCCAGCATTTT
TRBJ1-5 | NA | TRBV4-2 | many | CASSQDVSQGGNQPQHF | TGTGCCAGCAGCCAAGATGTAAGCCAGGGCGGCAATCAGCCCCAGCATTTT
TRBJ2-2 | TRBD1 | TRBV6-2/TRBV6-3 | NA | CASRPGGAYTGELFF | TGTGCCAGCAGACCAGGGGGCGCTTACACCGGGGAGCTGTTTTTT
TRBJ2-3 | NA | TRBV6-5 | few | CASSPRYYRRPTDTQYF | TGTGCCAGCAGTCCCCGATACTACCGAAGACCCACAGATACGCAGTATTTT
TRBJ1-3 | NA | TRBV11-1 | NA | CASSPQPGQLPGNTIYF | TGTGCCAGCAGCCCGCAGCCAGGACAGCTACCTGGAAACACCATATATTTT
TRBJ1-1 | TRBD1 | TRBV29-1 | many | CSVSQGQGQPNTEAFF | TGCAGCGTCTCCCAAGGGCAGGGACAGCCGAACACTGAAGCTTTCTTT
TRBJ2-7 | TRBD2 | TRBV30 | NA | CAWRREGPYEQYF | TGTGCCTGGAGGCGGGAGGGCCCCTACGAGCAGTACTTC